Each of the 19 T cell receptor beta chains below was sequenced from the same sample in a study of identical twins. From the 5' RACE reads, TCRdb called clonotypes with MiXCR, one entry per CDR3 protein. The sample lists around 250,000 distinct CDR3 sequences; over 9.5% were seen once. This sample also belongs to another study, concerning yellow fever vaccine responses in identical twins.

Sequencing was carried out using memory (CD45RO+) T cells sorted from blood. Source of these receptors: a woman younger than 35 in good health.

The chain is built from TRBV4-1 and TRBJ2-7; 7 bases are a match to TRBD1. The CDR3 runs 16 residues. The germline CDR1 and CDR2 sequences are MGHRA and YSYEKL. Unmatched junction bases numbered 12, after V lost 0 bases and J lost 7 bases. The DNA for the CDR3 is TGCGCCAGCAGCCAAGAGGTGGCAGGGGGAAAGTTGGAGCAGTACTTC. It is translated as CASSQEVAGGKLEQYF.

This clonotype has a count of ten or more. The gene calls are TRBV18 and TRBJ2-7; D ambiguous. Trimming took off 2 bases at V and 0 bases at J, with 5 bases between the two ends. Germline CDR1 KGHSH, CDR2 LQKENI. The length of the CDR3 is 13 residues. CDR3: CASSPSSSYEQYF. The CDR3 region has the DNA TGTGCCAGCTCACCATCTAGCTCCTACGAGCAGTACTTC.

This clonotype came up a few times. This chain uses TRBV7-2 with TRBJ2-7, with a weak D call TRBD2 (7 bases). V dropped 1 base and J dropped 2 bases, with 18 bases sitting between them. Germline CDR1 is SGHTA and CDR2 is FQGNSA. The CDR3 sequence is 17 residues long. The CDR3 here is CASSLVGGGPRPYEQYF. Here the CDR3 DNA reads TGTGCCAGCAGCTTAGTTGGCGGGGGCCCCCGCCCCTACGAGCAGTACTTC.

This rearrangement joins TRBV3-1 to TRBJ2-2; D is ambiguous. V gave up 7 bases and J gave up 1 base, with 19 bases separating them. CDR3 length: 17 residues. CDR1 LGHDT and CDR2 YNNKEL come from the germline V gene (reference sequence). CDR3 region: CASNPRLRNENTGELFF. The CDR3 DNA follows: TGTGCCAGCAACCCCAGATTAAGGAATGAGAACACCGGGGAGCTGTTTTTT.

The chain is built from TRBV2 and TRBJ2-2; 7 positions match TRBD2. Germline CDR1 is SNHLY and CDR2 is FYNNEI. The CDR3 is 13 residues long. With 8 bases clipped from V and 4 bases from J, the junction kept 4 bases outside the gene matches. CDR3: CASQRGGTGELFF. In DNA form, the CDR3 reads TGTGCCAGCCAGCGGGGTGGCACCGGGGAGCTGTTTTTT. The whole variable domain, filled in from reference TRBV2 and TRBJ2-2, reads EPEVTQTPSHQVTQMGQEVILRCVPISNHLYFYWYRQILGQKVEFLVSFYNNEISEKSEIFDDQFSVERPDGSNFTLKIRSTKLEDSAMYFCASQRGGTGELFFGEGSRLTVL.

This clonotype was observed at least ten times. The rearrangement uses TRBV5-1 and TRBJ2-7; 10 bases match TRBD2. Trimming cost V 5 bases and J 3 bases; bases outside gene matches: 11. The germline gives CDR1 SGHRS, CDR2 YFSETQ. The CDR3 extends over 16 amino acids. The CDR3 reads CASRRDQASGSYEQYF. The DNA for the CDR3 is TGCGCCAGCAGACGGGATCAGGCTAGCGGGAGCTACGAGCAGTACTTC.

This clonotype was picked up a small number of times. The chain has TRBV20-1 and TRBJ2-1; no reliable D call. V lost 2 bases and J lost 3, with 2 bases in between. The CDR3 contains 11 residues. Germline V gives CDR1 DFQATT, CDR2 SNEGSKA (reference sequence). Written as DNA, the CDR3 is TGCAGTGCTAGATACTACAATGAGCAGTTCTTC. Its translation: CSARYYNEQFF.

This clonotype has more than one count but fewer than ten. The genes are TRBV3-1 and TRBJ2-3, with D possibly matching TRBD2 (5 bases). Trimming pared 1 base from V and 1 base from J, leaving 12 bases between. Germline-derived CDR1 and CDR2 are LGHDT and YNNKEL (reference sequence). This CDR3 region has 16 residues. The CDR3 nucleotides are TGTGCCAGCAGCCAAGGGATGAGGGTAGGCACAGATACGCAGTATTTT. This gives the protein CASSQGMRVGTDTQYF.

This clonotype was counted many times. This chain links TRBV20-1 with TRBJ2-3; 8 bases line up with TRBD2. This CDR3 has 15 residues. V shed 6 bases and J 0 bases; nucleotides not matched to a gene: 8. The V gene's germline CDR1 is DFQATT and CDR2 SNEGSKA (reference sequence). As DNA, the CDR3 is TGCAGTGCCCCCTTTAGCGGGACCAGCACAGATACGCAGTATTTT. Translation gives CSAPFSGTSTDTQYF.

This clonotype was counted between two and nine times. The chain employs TRBV20-1 and TRBJ1-2; 9 bases agree with TRBD1. Germline V gene data show CDR1 as DFQATT and CDR2 as SNEGSKA (reference sequence). The length of the CDR3 is 14 residues. Trimming at V came to 4 bases and at J to 2 bases, leaving 5 bases not matched to a gene. The CDR3 DNA sequence: TGCAGTGCTAAGCACAGGGGGCCGAACTATGGCTACACCTTC. Its protein product is CSAKHRGPNYGYTF.

V is TRBV4-2 and J is TRBJ1-1, with TRBD1 matching over 8 bases. Germline trimming cut 1 base from V and 6 bases from J; bases unmatched to any gene: 4. The CDR3 contains 14 residues. From germline, CDR1 is LGHNA and CDR2 YNFKEQ. The CDR3 protein is CASSQGSGQAEAFF. The CDR3 DNA reads as TGTGCCAGCAGCCAAGGGTCGGGACAGGCTGAAGCTTTCTTT.

The CDR3 loop reads CASGWTSGMASVQYF. CDR3 nucleotides: TGTGCCAGCGGCTGGACTAGCGGGATGGCGTCGGTGCAGTACTTC. J is TRBJ2-7 and V is TRBV7-2; 12 bases are shared with TRBD2. The V gene end was trimmed by 8 bases and the J gene end by 9 bases; junction bases not matched to a gene: 14. The germline CDR1 and CDR2 sequences are SGHTA and FQGNSA. The CDR3 has 15 residues.

This clonotype was recorded many times. This chain joins TRBV4-3 and TRBJ2-3, with D perhaps TRBD2 (5 bases). Trimming shortened V by 0 bases and J by 2 bases, and 12 bases separated the two germline ends. In germline, CDR1 is LGHNA, CDR2 YSLEER. The CDR3 has 16 residues. The CDR3 loop is CASSQDRSGYTDTQYF. In nucleotides, the CDR3 is TGCGCCAGCAGCCAAGATCGGAGCGGATACACAGATACGCAGTATTTT.

This clonotype was detected a few times. V usage is TRBV6-2 or TRBV6-3 and J usage is TRBJ1-1; the D is unclear. The CDR3 has 13 residues. V gave up 2 bases and J gave up 1 base, with 5 bases separating them. CDR1 is MNHEY and CDR2 is SVGEGT in the germline V gene. The CDR3 protein is CASSYVANTEAFF. The CDR3 bases are TGTGCCAGCAGTTACGTAGCGAACACTGAAGCTTTCTTT.

This clonotype has a count of ten or more. This chain links TRBV5-1 with TRBJ2-7, with D possibly matching TRBD1 (6 bases). V lost 5 bases to trimming and J lost 5 bases, with 14 bases between them. Germline V gene lookup returns CDR1 SGHRS and CDR2 YFSETQ. CDR3 length: 13 amino acids. CDR3: CASRTNRDHEQYF. DNA for the CDR3: TGCGCCAGCAGGACAAACAGGGACCACGAGCAGTACTTC.

This clonotype was recorded many times. V usage is TRBV24-1 and J usage is TRBJ2-5, with D perhaps given as TRBD1 or TRBD2 (5 bases each). This CDR3 has 12 residues. Trimming stripped 9 bases from V and 5 bases from J, with 12 bases between. Germline CDR1 and CDR2: KGHDR and SFDVKD. CDR3: CATGTDIETQYF. As DNA, the CDR3 is TGTGCCACCGGGACCGACATCGAGACCCAGTACTTC.

Comment on this clonotype: The limits of the CDR3 on the DNA are not certain, so only TCRdb's listed CDR3 is given. The chain combines TRBV21-1 with TRBJ1-5; the D call TRBD1 from the table was never checked on the DNA. TRBV21-1 is a pseudogene locus. The CDR3 totals 17 residues, both ends included. CDR3 amino acids: CASRTPWGQGTDQPQHF.

The chain employs TRBV4-2 and TRBJ1-1; TRBD1 is a possible D gene (5 bases). V shed 0 bases and J shed 6 bases, with 11 bases lying between them. This CDR3 region has 14 residues. The germline gives CDR1 LGHNA, CDR2 YNFKEQ. The CDR3 loop is CASSQDLRGAEAFF. In DNA, the CDR3 is TGTGCCAGCAGCCAAGATCTGAGGGGAGCTGAAGCTTTCTTT.

The chain employs TRBV6-5 and TRBJ2-7, with a possible D match to TRBD2 (6 bases). Germline CDR1 MNHEY, CDR2 SVGAGI. The CDR3 consists of 12 residues. The V end lost 6 bases, the J end lost 5 bases, and 11 bases lay between the germline ends. CDR3 coding DNA: TGTGCCAGCAGCGTTGGGGGGAACGAGCAGTACTTC. It specifies CASSVGGNEQYF.